This is a list of T cell receptor beta chains from one sample in a study of PD-L1 blockade in urothelial cancer. Some clones are missing from TCRdb's copy, which holds only in-frame ones; the method was immunoSEQ multiplex PCR. The table shows some 41,000 clones, with 80% to 90% occurring only once. This specimen consisted of PBMCs, obtained around atezolizumab (anti-PD-L1) treatment. These receptors all come from a man in his sixties or seventies with urothelial cancer. CDR3s include the opening cysteine and the closing phenylalanine or tryptophan. Fields, in order: D gene, V gene, CDR3 protein. D genes are given only for firm matches.

d_call: .; v_call: TRBV5-1; cdr3_aa: CASSFGIGGANVLTF
d_call: TRBD1; v_call: TRBV9; cdr3_aa: CASSALGQGAHEQYF
d_call: TRBD2; v_call: TRBV7-3; cdr3_aa: CASSWTSGNNEQFF
d_call: .; v_call: TRBV2; cdr3_aa: CASSDGQLRSRYF
d_call: .; v_call: TRBV9; cdr3_aa: CASSVGATNEYEQYF
d_call: TRBD1; v_call: TRBV19; cdr3_aa: CASIPPGQGREKLFF
d_call: .; v_call: TRBV27; cdr3_aa: CASSMTEGNSEAFF
d_call: TRBD2; v_call: TRBV4-1; cdr3_aa: CASSHISGTSGGNEQFF
d_call: .; v_call: TRBV10-1; cdr3_aa: CASSEKGRGKGTEAFF
d_call: .; v_call: TRBV29-1; cdr3_aa: CSVEDPGIPYEQYF
d_call: TRBD1; v_call: TRBV19; cdr3_aa: CASDTTGGQPQHF
d_call: .; v_call: TRBV14; cdr3_aa: CASSQDTGSYEQYF
d_call: .; v_call: TRBV5-1; cdr3_aa: CASSLESGGYGYTF
d_call: TRBD1; v_call: TRBV9; cdr3_aa: CASSVSPSGTGGVDTQYF
d_call: .; v_call: TRBV18; cdr3_aa: CASSPDSVGEQYF
d_call: TRBD1; v_call: TRBV28; cdr3_aa: CASSFIQGGGYTF
d_call: TRBD1; v_call: TRBV4-1; cdr3_aa: CASSQSGQGTDTQYF
d_call: TRBD2; v_call: TRBV29-1; cdr3_aa: CSVSLAVSGELFF
d_call: TRBD1; v_call: TRBV30; cdr3_aa: CAWKRDRGWTGELFF
d_call: .; v_call: TRBV5-1; cdr3_aa: CASSAGLRNTDTQYF
d_call: TRBD1; v_call: TRBV5-1; cdr3_aa: CANSLSRDRATDTQYF
d_call: .; v_call: TRBV28; cdr3_aa: CASREWVYNEQFF
d_call: TRBD1; v_call: TRBV11-2; cdr3_aa: CASSSYRGRADTQYF
d_call: .; v_call: TRBV29-1; cdr3_aa: CSVTGGNTEAFF
d_call: TRBD2; v_call: TRBV2; cdr3_aa: CASRVAGGVYNEQFF